The 31 T cell receptor beta chains below were found in one sample sequenced in a study of neurological immune-mediated disorders. TCRdb re-analysed the 5' RACE reads in MiXCR, keeping a single row per CDR3 protein. The table lists some 78,000 distinct CDR3 sequences, about 5% of them singletons. The sequenced sample was PBMCs. Every receptor here comes from a woman aged 25-40 years with multiple sclerosis.

In its sample, this clonotype was seen a few times. J is TRBJ2-3 and V is TRBV20-1; D unclear. Between the trimmed V and J ends, which lost 1 base and 14 bases, there was a span of 19 bases. The germline gives CDR1 DFQATT, CDR2 SNEGSKA (reference sequence). The CDR3 consists of 13 residues. DNA for the CDR3: TGCAGTGCTAGAGTTACAGTTGGACCGAGGATGTATTTT. Its protein product is CSARVTVGPRMYF.

The table lists this clonotype with many counts. The chain is built from TRBV5-1 and TRBJ1-1; maybe TRBD1 (5 bases). Looked up from germline, CDR1 is SGHRS and CDR2 is YFSETQ. The CDR3 extends over 15 amino acids. V gave up 4 bases and J gave up 2 bases, with 15 bases separating them. Here the CDR3 reads CASSPPTGGNTEAFF. For the CDR3, the DNA is TGCGCCAGCAGCCCACCGACTGGGGGAAACACTGAAGCTTTCTTT. Based on the CDR3 plus reference TRBV5-1 and TRBJ1-1, the full variable domain is KAGVTQTPRYLIKTRGQQVTLSCSPISGHRSVSWYQQTPGQGLQFLFEYFSETQRNKGNFPGRFSGRQFSNSRSEMNVSTLELGDSALYLCASSPPTGGNTEAFFGQGTRLTVV.

In this sample, this clonotype turned up many times. V and J are TRBV10-2 and TRBJ1-2, with D tentatively TRBD1 (6 bases). V lost 5 bases to trimming and J lost 5 bases, with 12 bases between them. There are 13 residues in the CDR3. Germline V CDR1 and CDR2: WSHSY, SAAADI. The CDR3 bases are TGCGCCAGCAGTCAGGACAGAATTTATGGCTACACCTTC. Protein product: CASSQDRIYGYTF.

This clonotype was recorded many times. The chain is built from TRBV12-3 or TRBV12-4 and TRBJ2-7; 10 bases are shared with TRBD1. The ends lost 2 bases at V and 0 bases at J; junction bases unmatched: 10. The CDR3 length is 18 residues. CDR3 sequence (DNA): TGTGCCAGCAGTTTATCTTCGGGACAGGGGTTAAGCTCCTACGAGCAGTACTTC. This codes for CASSLSSGQGLSSYEQYF.

This clonotype occurred many times. The genes are TRBV20-1 and TRBJ2-7, with 10 bases aligning to TRBD1. CDR3 length: 14 residues. Looked up from germline, CDR1 is DFQATT and CDR2 is SNEGSKA (reference sequence). V shed 6 bases and J 4 bases; nucleotides not matched to a gene: 9. CDR3 loop: CSAKHGTGVYEQYF. CDR3 DNA: TGCAGTGCCAAACACGGGACAGGGGTTTACGAGCAGTACTTC.

This clonotype was counted ten times or more. The chain carries TRBV12-3 or TRBV12-4 and TRBJ2-3; D unclear. Trimming shortened V by 1 base and J by 8 bases, and 7 bases separated the two germline ends. This CDR3 is built from 12 residues. For the CDR3, the DNA is TGTGCCAGCAGTTTAGAGTTTACTACGCAGTATTTT. Protein sequence: CASSLEFTTQYF.

The CDR3 reads CASSQEGGLLSGETQYF. The CDR3 DNA sequence: TGCGCCAGCAGCCAAGAAGGAGGCCTATTATCCGGAGAGACCCAGTACTTC. V gene TRBV4-1 combines with J gene TRBJ2-5, with a possible D match to TRBD2 (5 bases). This CDR3 region has 17 residues. Deletions cut 0 bases from V and 4 bases from J, with 18 bases between. Germline V gene lookup returns CDR1 MGHRA and CDR2 YSYEKL.

This clonotype was picked up many times. The rearrangement joins TRBV20-1 to TRBJ1-4; TRBD1 aligns across 9 bases. CDR3 length equals 16 residues. V lost 4 bases to trimming and J lost 6 bases; unmatched junction nucleotides: 12. Germline CDR1 is DFQATT and CDR2 is SNEGSKA (reference sequence). CDR3 in amino acids: CSATRQGVEPYEKLFF. The CDR3 DNA reads TGCAGTGCTACCAGACAGGGGGTAGAACCTTATGAAAAACTGTTTTTT.

The chain joins TRBV5-6 to TRBJ2-1; 14 nucleotides line up with TRBD2. The CDR3 totals 16 residues. The ends lost 4 bases at V and 10 bases at J; junction bases unmatched: 10. Germline V gene data show CDR1 as SGHDT and CDR2 as YYEEEE. CDR3 sequence reads: CASSIPGTSGGVEQFF. DNA of the CDR3: TGTGCCAGCAGCATCCCCGGGACTAGCGGGGGAGTGGAGCAGTTCTTC. Drawing the rest from reference TRBV5-6 and TRBJ2-1, the complete variable domain is DAGVTQSPTHLIKTRGQQVTLRCSPKSGHDTVSWYQQALGQGPQFIFQYYEEEERQRGNFPDRFSGHQFPNYSSELNVNALLLGDSALYLCASSIPGTSGGVEQFFGPGTRLTVL.

This clonotype was counted between two and nine times. This chain uses TRBV7-8 with TRBJ2-1; 8 bases match TRBD1. The junction had 11 bases not matched to a gene; V was cut back by 0 bases and J by 4 bases. The CDR3 totals 18 residues. Looked up from germline, CDR1 is SGHVS and CDR2 is FQNEAQ. The CDR3 nucleotides read TGTGCCAGCAGCTTAGCGACCGCAGGGGGCAATACGTACAATGAGCAGTTCTTC. This encodes CASSLATAGGNTYNEQFF.

This clonotype occurred many times. This chain links TRBV6-5 with TRBJ1-1; D uncertain. Trimming shortened V by 2 bases and J by 2 bases, and 6 bases separated the two germline ends. The CDR3 runs 13 residues. Germline V gives CDR1 MNHEY, CDR2 SVGAGI. The CDR3 here is CASSYDGNTEAFF. In DNA form, the CDR3 reads TGTGCCAGCAGTTACGACGGCAACACTGAAGCTTTCTTT.

This clonotype was picked up a small number of times. This chain connects TRBV20-1 to TRBJ1-1; no clear D. Deletions cut 3 bases from V and 1 base from J, with 9 bases between. This CDR3 has 13 amino acids. Germline V gives CDR1 DFQATT, CDR2 SNEGSKA (reference sequence). Here the CDR3 DNA reads TGCAGTGCTAGGAAGGGAACGAACACTGAAGCTTTCTTT. The encoded protein is CSARKGTNTEAFF.

This clonotype was picked up many times. The chain links TRBV7-3 to TRBJ1-3; D unresolved. V lost 5 bases to trimming and J lost 0 bases, with 14 bases between them. Germline CDR1 is SGHTA and CDR2 is FQGTGA. This CDR3 has 16 residues. The CDR3 coding sequence is TGTGCCAGCAGCCGCCAGCCGGGGAGCTCTGGAAACACCATATATTTT. Its translation is CASSRQPGSSGNTIYF.

This clonotype has a count of ten or more. The chain carries TRBV3-1 and TRBJ2-5, with unresolved D. Trimming took off 0 bases at V and 1 base at J, with 6 bases between the two ends. The length of the CDR3 is 14 residues. Germline V gene lookup returns CDR1 LGHDT and CDR2 YNNKEL (reference sequence). The CDR3 region is CASSQDRSQETQYF. In nucleotides, the CDR3 is TGTGCCAGCAGCCAAGATCGGTCCCAAGAGACCCAGTACTTC.

This clonotype was seen at least ten times. This chain's CDR3 is CASSLRSGGGPTDTQYF. DNA of the CDR3: TGCGCCAGCAGCTTGAGGTCGGGGGGAGGGCCCACAGATACGCAGTATTTT. The chain has TRBV5-1 and TRBJ2-3, with TRBD2 identical over 7 bases. From germline, CDR1 is SGHRS and CDR2 YFSETQ. The V and J ends lost 1 base and 2 bases, in that order; junction bases with no gene match: 10. CDR3 length: 17 amino acids. Variable domain in full (rest from reference TRBV5-1 and TRBJ2-3): KAGVTQTPRYLIKTRGQQVTLSCSPISGHRSVSWYQQTPGQGLQFLFEYFSETQRNKGNFPGRFSGRQFSNSRSEMNVSTLELGDSALYLCASSLRSGGGPTDTQYFGPGTRLTVL.

The rearrangement links TRBV20-1 to TRBJ2-1, with 11 positions matching TRBD2. V dropped 5 bases and J dropped 9; count of bases not matched to a gene: 9. The CDR3 consists of 14 residues. The V gene's germline CDR1 is DFQATT and CDR2 SNEGSKA (reference sequence). CDR3 region: CSAPLAGVGGEQFF. The CDR3 coding sequence is TGCAGTGCTCCACTAGCGGGAGTTGGGGGTGAGCAGTTCTTC.

This clonotype has ten or more counts. The J gene is TRBJ2-2, the V gene TRBV5-5; D gene unclear. The CDR3 sequence is 13 residues long. V dropped 0 bases and J dropped 7 bases, with 7 bases sitting between them. CDR1 SGHKS and CDR2 YYEKEE come from the germline V gene (reference sequence). CDR3 region: CASSLEWVGELFF. In DNA, the CDR3 is TGTGCCAGCAGCTTGGAGTGGGTCGGGGAGCTGTTTTTT.

Many counts were recorded for this clonotype. The rearrangement links TRBV10-2 to TRBJ2-1; 10 bases are a match to TRBD1. V lost 1 base, J lost 2 bases, and 5 bases stayed unmatched. Per the germline V gene, CDR1 is WSHSY and CDR2 is SAAADI. CDR3 size: 17 residues. As DNA, the CDR3 is TGCGCCAGCAGTGAGTTCGGGGACAGGGGCCCCTACAATGAGCAGTTCTTC. Protein product: CASSEFGDRGPYNEQFF.

This clonotype was observed many times. V is TRBV3-1 and J is TRBJ2-5, with no clear D. V dropped 8 bases and J dropped 5 bases, with 12 bases sitting between them. Germline V gene lookup returns CDR1 LGHDT and CDR2 YNNKEL (reference sequence). This CDR3 has 12 residues. The DNA of the CDR3 is TGTGCCAGCGACACCCGGCGGGAGACCCAGTACTTC. Translating gives CASDTRRETQYF.

The table lists this clonotype with many counts. The J gene is TRBJ1-1, the V gene TRBV15; 7 bases are a match to TRBD1. Germline V lookup: CDR1 LNHNV, CDR2 YYDKDF (reference sequence). CDR3 length equals 18 residues. Losses at the gene ends were 0 bases for V and 0 bases for J; bases not matched to a gene: 10. This CDR3 reads CATSRDLGRGGMNTEAFF. The CDR3 nucleotides are TGTGCCACCAGCAGAGATTTGGGCAGGGGGGGTATGAACACTGAAGCTTTCTTT.

This clonotype was counted many times. CDR3 DNA: TGTGCCAGCAGCTTAGAGGCGTTGGTGAACACCGGGGAGCTGTTTTTT. Protein sequence: CASSLEALVNTGELFF. The J gene is TRBJ2-2, the V gene TRBV7-9, with D hard to call. The ends were cut back, 1 base at V and 1 base at J, with 10 bases in the middle. CDR3 length equals 16 residues. Germline CDR1 reads SEHNR; CDR2 reads FQNEAQ (reference sequence).

This clonotype was seen ten or more times. The chain recombines TRBV7-2 with TRBJ2-4, with 8 bases lining up with TRBD1. Germline lookup yields CDR1 SGHTA and CDR2 FQGNSA. V shed 5 bases, J shed 1 base, and the junction held 4 bases outside the gene matches. There are 15 residues in the CDR3. CDR3: CASSPGGAAKNIQYF. CDR3 nucleotide sequence: TGTGCCAGCAGCCCAGGGGGCGCTGCCAAAAACATTCAGTACTTC.

This clonotype showed up many times. This chain uses TRBV20-1 with TRBJ2-7; 10 nucleotides agree with TRBD2. The CDR3 is 16 amino acids. The V gene's germline CDR1 is DFQATT and CDR2 SNEGSKA (reference sequence). The V and J ends lost 4 bases and 0 bases, in that order; junction bases with no gene match: 9. The CDR3: CSATGTSAETSYEQYF. The CDR3 bases are TGCAGTGCTACCGGGACTAGCGCCGAAACCTCCTACGAGCAGTACTTC.

This clonotype was seen a few times. The chain links TRBV5-1 to TRBJ2-7; D gene unclear. The CDR3 loop spans 16 amino acids. V was clipped by 0 bases and J by 2 bases, with 15 bases between them. CDR1 and CDR2 (germline): SGHRS, YFSETQ. Here the CDR3 reads CASSLGITGRTYEQYF. CDR3 nucleotide sequence: TGCGCCAGCAGCTTGGGGATAACGGGTAGAACCTACGAGCAGTACTTC.

This clonotype was detected only a few times. The rearrangement uses TRBV20-1 and TRBJ2-3, with 9 bases fitting TRBD1. Germline V gene data show CDR1 as DFQATT and CDR2 as SNEGSKA (reference sequence). The CDR3 runs to 13 residues. V trimming: 2 bases; J trimming: 4 bases; junction bases outside the gene matches: 1. DNA of the CDR3: TGCAGTGCTAGATGGGACAGGGCAGATACGCAGTATTTT. This sequence encodes CSARWDRADTQYF.

In this sample, this clonotype turned up many times. The chain has TRBV5-1 and TRBJ2-3; no clear D gene. Trimming took 6 bases from V and 0 from J, leaving 14 bases between them. The CDR3 runs 15 residues. Germline V lookup: CDR1 SGHRS, CDR2 YFSETQ. The CDR3 loop reads CASTSGISSTDTQYF. The CDR3 DNA sequence: TGCGCCAGCACTTCGGGTATTTCTAGCACAGATACGCAGTATTTT.

This clonotype has ten or more counts. The chain links TRBV19 to TRBJ1-1, with a tentative D call TRBD1 (5 bases). This CDR3 contains 15 residues. V lost 4 bases and J 5 bases, leaving 17 bases between the germline ends. Germline-derived CDR1 and CDR2 are LNHDA and SQIVND (reference sequence). CDR3 bases: TGTGCCAGTAGTAGGGTGCAGGGTGGTACGACTGAAGCTTTCTTT. It is translated as CASSRVQGGTTEAFF.

This clonotype has a count of ten or more. The chain is built from TRBV5-1 and TRBJ2-3, with 9 bases identical to TRBD2. Trimming took 4 bases from V and 2 from J; bases not matched to a gene: 8. Germline V lookup: CDR1 SGHRS, CDR2 YFSETQ. The CDR3 has 16 residues. CDR3 residues: CASSIPSGTVTDTQYF. The CDR3 DNA reads TGCGCCAGCAGCATTCCTAGCGGGACCGTCACAGATACGCAGTATTTT.

This clonotype was seen repeatedly, ten times or more. The chain is built from TRBV20-1 and TRBJ1-5; maybe TRBD1 (5 bases). V gave up 3 bases and J gave up 0 bases, with 6 bases separating them. CDR3 length: 13 residues. Germline V CDR1 and CDR2: DFQATT, SNEGSKA (reference sequence). This chain's CDR3 is CSASRDSNQPQHF. The CDR3 nucleotides read TGCAGTGCTAGCAGGGATAGCAATCAGCCCCAGCATTTT.

This chain uses TRBV5-1 with TRBJ1-6, with 8 bases fitting TRBD1. The germline CDR1 and CDR2 sequences are SGHRS and YFSETQ. The length of the CDR3 is 15 residues. V was pared by 0 bases and J by 8 bases, with 4 bases of the junction left unmatched. Here the CDR3 reads CASSLEQGGDSPLHF. Written as DNA, the CDR3 is TGCGCCAGCAGCTTGGAACAGGGGGGGGATTCACCCCTCCACTTT.

This clonotype was seen many times. The chain couples TRBV7-2 to TRBJ2-1; tentatively, D is TRBD2 (5 bases). The CDR3 is 16 residues long. Trimming took off 5 bases at V and 6 bases at J, with 20 bases between the two ends. Germline CDR1 SGHTA, CDR2 FQGNSA. CDR3 loop: CASSPRRVVAPNEQFF. The CDR3 nucleotides are TGTGCCAGCAGCCCTCGTCGGGTGGTAGCGCCCAATGAGCAGTTCTTC.